Each of the 13 T cell receptor beta chains below was sequenced from the same sample in a study of shared clonotypes between healthy human individuals. Assay: immunoSEQ multiplex PCR; the TCRdb copy retains only in-frame clones and omits some. The data contain about 2.5 million clones, 85% to 95% of them singletons. Sequencing was performed on naive CD4+ T cells from PBMCs. The subset denotes: CD45RA+ positively selected. All receptors derive from a man in his late teens or twenties in good health. Some clones in this sample may be carry-over from other donors' samples.

J is TRBJ2-2 and V is TRBV7-2; TRBD2 matches at 10 bases. The trim removed 4 bases at V and 6 bases at J, leaving 14 bases unmatched. This CDR3 comprises 18 residues. Germline values: CDR1 SGHTA, CDR2 FQGNSA. In nucleotides, the CDR3 is TGTGCCAGCAGCTACCTTGGGGGGCTAGCGGGAGTCCCCGGGGAGCTGTTTTTT. It is translated as CASSYLGGLAGVPGELFF.

The rearrangement uses TRBV30 and TRBJ2-5; 7 bases map to TRBD1. In germline, CDR1 is GTSNPN, CDR2 SVGIG (reference sequence). This CDR3 contains 11 residues. The trim removed 5 bases at V and 5 bases at J, leaving 2 bases unmatched. The CDR3 coding sequence is TGTGCCTGGGCACAGGGGGAGACCCAGTACTTC. Its translation is CAWAQGETQYF.

A note on this clone: The sample has other DNA sequences that encode this CDR3 too. V usage is TRBV18 and J usage is TRBJ2-7; D gene uncertain. The CDR3 extends over 13 amino acids. The germline CDR1 and CDR2 sequences are KGHSH and LQKENI. Trimming pared 3 bases from V and 5 bases from J, leaving 11 bases between. CDR3 residues: CASSPLPANEQYF. The CDR3 DNA reads TGTGCCAGCTCACCCCTACCGGCTAACGAGCAGTACTTC.

The CDR3: CASSRYRVTGELFF. The CDR3 bases are TGTGCCAGTAGTCGATACAGGGTAACCGGGGAGCTGTTTTTT. The chain is built from TRBV19 and TRBJ2-2; D is perhaps TRBD1 (6 bases). Deletions cut 5 bases from V and 5 bases from J, with 12 bases between. The CDR3 extends over 14 amino acids. Germline V lookup: CDR1 LNHDA, CDR2 SQIVND (reference sequence).

Only one count was recorded for this clone. The chain employs TRBV5-1 and TRBJ2-2; TRBD1 matches at 7 bases. Germline CDR1 is SGHRS and CDR2 is YFSETQ. This CDR3 has 15 amino acids. J was trimmed by 5 bases and V by 1 base; bases with no gene match: 5. The CDR3 sequence is CASSLLARGTGELFF. CDR3 coding DNA: TGCGCCAGCAGCTTGTTAGCCAGGGGGACCGGGGAGCTGTTTTTT.

The chain carries TRBV28 and TRBJ1-2, with a tentative D call TRBD1 (5 bases). Looked up from germline, CDR1 is MDHEN and CDR2 is SYDVKM. Trimming cost V 5 bases and J 8 bases, with 24 bases left between them. The CDR3 totals 16 residues. The CDR3 here is CASSPTTDSSWGGYTF. DNA for the CDR3: TGTGCCAGCAGTCCCACGACCGACAGCTCGTGGGGGGGCTACACCTTC.

The chain combines TRBV5-1 with TRBJ2-7; 8 bases agree with TRBD1. Germline assignment: CDR1 SGHRS and CDR2 YFSETQ. CDR3 length: 15 amino acids. V was pared by 4 bases and J by 4 bases, with 10 bases of the junction left unmatched. CDR3 nucleotides: TGCGCCAGCAGCCCAAGAGGCCAGGGGGCATACGAGCAGTACTTC. This translates into CASSPRGQGAYEQYF.

Regarding this clone: Other nucleotide sequences from this sample produce the same CDR3. The rearrangement joins TRBV4-3 to TRBJ2-7, with 11 positions matching TRBD2. The CDR3 is 16 residues long. Germline values: CDR1 LGHNA, CDR2 YSLEER. Germline trimming cut 0 bases from V and 5 bases from J; bases unmatched to any gene: 6. The CDR3 is CASSQDYTSGSHEQYF. For the CDR3, the DNA is TGCGCCAGCAGCCAAGACTATACTAGCGGGAGCCACGAGCAGTACTTC.

V gene TRBV5-6 combines with J gene TRBJ2-7; D is unresolved. Trimming stripped 2 bases from V and 0 bases from J, with 6 bases between. Germline V gene lookup returns CDR1 SGHDT and CDR2 YYEEEE. This CDR3 spans 13 amino acids. The CDR3 DNA reads TGTGCCAGCAGCTTTCTGGGCTCCTACGAGCAGTACTTC. It translates to CASSFLGSYEQYF. Together with reference TRBV5-6 and TRBJ2-7, the CDR3 gives the full variable domain: DAGVTQSPTHLIKTRGQQVTLRCSPKSGHDTVSWYQQALGQGPQFIFQYYEEEERQRGNFPDRFSGHQFPNYSSELNVNALLLGDSALYLCASSFLGSYEQYFGPGTRLTVT.

The chain couples TRBV9 to TRBJ2-2; TRBD1 might be the D (5 bases). V lost 0 bases and J lost 0, with 9 bases in between. The germline CDR1 and CDR2 sequences are SGDLS and YYNGEE. The length of the CDR3 is 16 residues. DNA for the CDR3: TGTGCCAGCAGCGTAGGGGGCAGGGCGAACACCGGGGAGCTGTTTTTT. Residues: CASSVGGRANTGELFF.

The V gene is TRBV28, the J gene TRBJ1-2, with D perhaps TRBD1 (5 bases). This CDR3 spans 17 amino acids. Germline V gene data show CDR1 as MDHEN and CDR2 as SYDVKM. V gave up 6 bases and J gave up 4 bases, with 24 bases separating them. CDR3 region: CASSETGTAAGIYGYTF. In DNA form, the CDR3 reads TGTGCCAGCAGCGAGACCGGGACGGCGGCAGGTATCTATGGCTACACCTTC.

The chain recombines TRBV7-9 with TRBJ2-7; TRBD1 is a possible D gene (6 bases). Germline-derived CDR1 and CDR2 are SEHNR and FQNEAQ (reference sequence). Trimming removed 5 bases at V and 4 bases at J, with 12 bases between. The CDR3 is 13 amino acids. In DNA, the CDR3 is TGTGCCAGCAGCCCGGACAGCAGATACGAGCAGTACTTC. It encodes CASSPDSRYEQYF.

This chain connects TRBV5-1 to TRBJ1-2; D remains unclear. There are 15 residues in the CDR3. Germline lookup yields CDR1 SGHRS and CDR2 YFSETQ. The V end lost 4 bases, the J end lost 6 bases, and 19 bases lay between the germline ends. The CDR3 is CASSLQTGSPNGYTF. The CDR3 region has the DNA TGCGCCAGCAGCCTTCAGACTGGGTCCCCCAATGGCTACACCTTC. Looking up the rest from reference TRBV5-1 and TRBJ1-2 gives the full variable domain: KAGVTQTPRYLIKTRGQQVTLSCSPISGHRSVSWYQQTPGQGLQFLFEYFSETQRNKGNFPGRFSGRQFSNSRSEMNVSTLELGDSALYLCASSLQTGSPNGYTFGSGTRLTVV.